This record covers a single T cell receptor beta chain. The target antigen is unknown. The germline V gene has CDR1 MNHNS and CDR2 SASEGT. The CDR3 covers 14 residues. The junction had 11 bases not matched to a gene; V was cut back by 7 bases and J by 9 bases. This sample is drawn from a study of regulatory T cells in long-lasting Graves disease. Study context: With positive TSH receptor antibodies and over 5 years of antithyroid drugs, Graves' disease was considered persistent.

Time point reported: persistent/refractory GD, antithyroid drugs over 5 years with positive TRAb. There was RNA extracted from PBMCs, and the TCR library was made from it. Patients hailed from an endocrinology department in Xi'an, China. Both iRepertoire HTBI primers and Arm-PCR of CDR3 regions were used to build the TCR beta libraries. Using its own MiXCR run on the multiplex PCR reads, TCRdb lists one record per CDR3 protein. The table lists around 460,000 distinct CDR3 sequences, about 22% of them singletons, with under 15% in the top ten. Study-wide results and caveats: TRBV28 was favored in persistent disease, as were TRBJ1-2 and TRBJ2-5.

The starting material was peripheral blood mononuclear cells (PBMCs), obtained when the disease was refractory, from a patient treated with antithyroid drugs. This TCR was sampled from a female donor with Graves disease. The rearrangement links TRBV6-1 to TRBJ2-1, with 8 bases lining up with TRBD1. As DNA, the CDR3 is TGTGCCAGCACGGACGAAAAGACAGGGGTTGAGCAGTTCTTC. This codes for CASTDEKTGVEQFF.